A single sample gave rise to the 10 T cell receptor beta chains below, sequenced in a study of shared clonotypes between healthy human individuals. The table came from immunoSEQ multiplex PCR; TCRdb's copy has only in-frame clones and leaves some out. The repertoire has a few million clones, 85% to 95% of them found once; the top ten carry around 0.14%. The sequencing input was naive CD4+ T cells sorted from blood. Subset of the sample: CD45RA+ positively selected. All receptors derive from a young man in good health.

The chain employs TRBV18 and TRBJ2-7; TRBD1 aligns across 11 bases. The J segment lost 5 bases and the V segment lost 4 bases, leaving 4 bases of the junction unmatched. The CDR3 contains 14 residues. Germline V lookup: CDR1 KGHSH, CDR2 LQKENI. This CDR3 reads CASSLRTGGDEQYF. CDR3 sequence (DNA): TGTGCCAGCTCACTAAGGACAGGGGGCGACGAGCAGTACTTC.

A remark on this clone: At the DNA level, this CDR3 is encoded by other sequences in the same sample as well. J is TRBJ2-1 and V is TRBV2, with 7 bases aligning to TRBD1. The germline CDR1 and CDR2 sequences are SNHLY and FYNNEI. After removal of 5 bases from V and 0 bases from J, the junction contained 4 bases not matched to a gene. The CDR3 runs to 15 residues. The CDR3 nucleotides read TGTGCCAGCAGTTCGGACAGGAGCTCCTACAATGAGCAGTTCTTC. It is translated as CASSSDRSSYNEQFF. Full variable domain (missing parts from reference TRBV2 and TRBJ2-1): EPEVTQTPSHQVTQMGQEVILRCVPISNHLYFYWYRQILGQKVEFLVSFYNNEISEKSEIFDDQFSVERPDGSNFTLKIRSTKLEDSAMYFCASSSDRSSYNEQFFGPGTRLTVL.

This rearrangement joins TRBV30 to TRBJ1-6; TRBD1 agrees at 8 bases. V trimming: 3 bases; J trimming: 6 bases; junction bases outside the gene matches: 4. CDR3 size: 14 residues. The germline CDR1 and CDR2 sequences are GTSNPN and SVGIG (reference sequence). CDR3 loop: CAWRGTGRNSPLHF. In DNA form, the CDR3 reads TGTGCCTGGAGGGGGACAGGCCGTAATTCACCCCTCCACTTT.

Written as DNA, the CDR3 is TGTGCCAGCAGGCCCGGGACAGCTGGAAACACCATATATTTT. Amino acids: CASRPGTAGNTIYF. The chain has TRBV2 and TRBJ1-3; TRBD1 aligns across 7 bases. Germline trimming cut 6 bases from V and 2 bases from J; bases unmatched to any gene: 4. This CDR3 comprises 14 residues. CDR1 and CDR2 from the germline V gene are SNHLY and FYNNEI.

The chain employs TRBV5-4 and TRBJ2-5, with a weak D call TRBD2 (7 bases). The CDR3 consists of 15 residues. Trimming shortened V by 4 bases and J by 2 bases, and 15 bases separated the two germline ends. The germline V gene encodes CDR1 SGHNT and CDR2 YYREEE (reference sequence). The CDR3 region is CASSPGGGEQETQYF. DNA of the CDR3: TGTGCCAGCAGCCCGGGGGGCGGGGAGCAAGAGACCCAGTACTTC.

The chain joins TRBV12-5 to TRBJ2-7, with 11 bases matching TRBD1. The CDR3 loop spans 17 amino acids. Germline V CDR1 and CDR2: LGHNT, FRNRAP. V shed 3 bases and J 4 bases; nucleotides not matched to a gene: 11. The CDR3 bases are TGTGCTAGTGGTTTTAACCTTTGGACAGGGGGCAAATACGAGCAGTACTTC. Its translation: CASGFNLWTGGKYEQYF.

This chain joins TRBV9 and TRBJ1-1, with D possibly matching TRBD1 (5 bases). The CDR3 totals 13 residues. Germline V gives CDR1 SGDLS, CDR2 YYNGEE. Trimming pared 2 bases from V and 4 bases from J, leaving 9 bases between. CDR3 DNA sequence: TGTGCCAGCAGCGTCCAGGGAAGCACTGAAGCTTTCTTT. This encodes CASSVQGSTEAFF.

The V and J genes are TRBV2 and TRBJ2-5; 7 bases agree with TRBD2. CDR1 and CDR2 (germline): SNHLY, FYNNEI. With V trimmed by 6 bases and J by 1 base, 5 bases remained unmatched. The CDR3 is 14 residues long. CDR3 amino acids: CASSILASQETQYF. The DNA of the CDR3 is TGTGCCAGCAGCATACTAGCGAGCCAAGAGACCCAGTACTTC.

In the case of this clone: The sample holds other DNA sequences that translate to the same CDR3. The chain has TRBV9 and TRBJ2-3; 10 bases agree with TRBD2. The CDR3 runs to 16 residues. J lost 1 base, V lost 0 bases, and 2 bases had no gene match. Germline CDR1 is SGDLS and CDR2 is YYNGEE. The CDR3 protein is CASSVGTSGGTDTQYF. CDR3 coding DNA: TGTGCCAGCAGCGTAGGAACTAGCGGGGGCACAGATACGCAGTATTTT.

The gene calls are TRBV19 and TRBJ1-1; TRBD1 agrees at 8 bases. The length of the CDR3 is 15 residues. J was trimmed by 3 bases and V by 5 bases; bases with no gene match: 8. The germline V gene encodes CDR1 LNHDA and CDR2 SQIVND (reference sequence). The CDR3: CASSAGQGRDTEAFF. CDR3 nucleotides: TGTGCCAGTAGTGCAGGACAGGGTAGGGACACTGAAGCTTTCTTT.